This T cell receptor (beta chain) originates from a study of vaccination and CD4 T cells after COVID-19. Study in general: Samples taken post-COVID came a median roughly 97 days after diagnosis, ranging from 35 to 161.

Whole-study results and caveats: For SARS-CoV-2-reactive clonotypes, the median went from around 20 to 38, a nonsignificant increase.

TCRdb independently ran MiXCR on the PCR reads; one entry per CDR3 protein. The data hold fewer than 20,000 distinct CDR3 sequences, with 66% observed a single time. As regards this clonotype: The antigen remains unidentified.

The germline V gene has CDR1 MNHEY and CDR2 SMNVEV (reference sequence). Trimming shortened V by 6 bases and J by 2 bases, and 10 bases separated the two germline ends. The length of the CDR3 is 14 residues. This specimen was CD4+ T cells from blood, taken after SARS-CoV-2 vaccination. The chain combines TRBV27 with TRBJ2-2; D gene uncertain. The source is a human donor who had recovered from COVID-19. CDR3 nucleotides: TGTGCCAGCAGCCACCCAGTTAACACCGGGGAGCTGTTTTTT. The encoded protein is CASSHPVNTGELFF.